This paragraph covers one T cell receptor (beta chain) sequence. Which antigen it targets is not known. The sample holds no much larger clone one base away, and base qualities are not on file. In total, more than 500 healthy bone marrow donors made up the cohort. All cohort members were sampled while nominally healthy, although unrecorded immune exposures were likely present. The donor was CMV seropositive and belonged to the group of more than 250 seropositive cohort members. A peripheral blood sample was provided by each donor, and peripheral blood mononuclear cells were used for TCR beta sequencing. The Qiagen DNeasy Blood Extraction Kit was used to extract genomic DNA from the blood cell samples. The entry originates in a study of cytomegalovirus exposure and HLA in healthy donors (TCRdb year 2017). About the investigation overall: An earlier analysis of roughly 500 of the donors reported approximately 270 Gb of sequence data and 100 million to 140 million unique TCR beta sequences from about 200 million T cells. A later genetic analysis used genome-wide SNP genotypes for about 60% of the roughly 700 donors, treating that subset as a discovery cohort. Across roughly 420 genotyped donors of the cohort, an average of roughly 200,000 unique TCR beta nucleotide sequences per donor were sequenced, and 15% to 20% of those sequences were non-productive. Typing coverage differed by locus: A, B, C, DRB1 and DQB1 were typed in about 620-640 donors, DQA1 in about 510, DPA1 in 606, and DPB1 in 400 to 480. A handful of DR-DQ haplotypes were handled as single units for association and clustering because linkage in the cohort was strong. Donor age, sex, ethnicity and CMV serostatus were compiled together with the repertoire data. The study aimed to test whether signatures of past pathogen exposure could be identified by cataloging public T cell receptors. The later analysis used no new phenotypic data to find candidate immune exposures, relying instead on TCR beta sequences and their occurrence across donors. To decide whether each TCR beta V gene segment behaved as functional or pseudogenic, an earlier analysis of several hundred of the donors relied on high-throughput TCR beta sequencing. Along with the roughly 700-subject first cohort, a separate validation cohort of over a hundred different subjects was used. To predict cytomegalovirus infection status, the study combined high-throughput TCR immunosequencing, statistical association of individual TCRs with disease status, and machine learning. An early release covering roughly 580 HLA-typed donors comprised around 300 gigabases of sequencing data and around 85 million unique TCR sequences. Both class I and class II loci were covered by HLA typing, at four-digit resolution. Of the 398 genotyped donors, around 81% fell in the genetic ancestry cluster associated with self-reported Caucasian donors. To study patterns of TCR occurrence, a later analysis re-analyzed previously published TCR beta repertoires from 650 to 750 donors and added high-resolution HLA genotyping. Every repertoire in the discovery cohort had been generated on one and the same sequencing platform. The study used immunosequencing to profile the T cell repertoires of some 600 subjects and linked those repertoires to cytomegalovirus serostatus. What the study reported, not specific to this receptor: Across donors, most TCR sequences were observed very rarely, whereas some public TCRs were present in many individuals. Approximately 16 rarely observed V segments, including chromosome 9 orphons, were excluded from the earlier analysis of a few hundred of the donors because counts were too low. A later analysis found that TCR association rates varied across HLA loci, with DRB1 alleles showing the most associated TCRs and HLA-C alleles the fewest. A later analysis found that most CMV-associated TCR beta chains appeared HLA-restricted, with HLA associations seemingly driven largely by CMV exposure. Because HLA typing was unavailable for some donors at each locus, only the typed subset was used in association tests. Specific HLA alleles were associated with 15,000 to 20,000 TCR beta sequences at a false discovery rate of 0.05 in a later analysis. A later genetic analysis reported fewer N-insertions in productive TCRs among donors in an Asian-associated ancestry cluster than the roughly 690-donor mean. The sequencing pipeline was judged likely to have produced a cluster of highly shared sequence variants as a technical artifact. Correlated functional status among segregating V segments might reflect linkage disequilibrium, but an unknown experimental factor could not be ruled out. In a later analysis, HLA-associated TCR beta chains showed more clonal expansion and lower generation probabilities than non-associated chains that were equally common. Immune exposure information for the cohort was limited to CMV serostatus. A later genetic analysis associated a missense DCLRE1C variant with V-gene and J-gene trimming of TCR beta chains, and an independent cohort replicated the association. According to a later analysis, parvovirus B19, influenza, CMV and Epstein-Barr virus appeared linked to several top co-occurrence clusters. In vitro tests confirmed that a few of the cytomegalovirus-associated TCR beta chains recognize cytomegalovirus antigens. The authors suggested that the approach could potentially be generalized to other disease states and immunological phenotypes. This cohort had only TCR beta chains sequenced, and the lack of alpha or paired-chain data limited which features could be detected. The study gave a list of about 160 TCR beta chains associated with cytomegalovirus. In an earlier analysis of 587 of the donors, most TCR beta V segments appeared in productive rearrangements about 87% or about 30% of the time, broadly matching IMGT annotations. Some IMGT-functional V segments, including TRBV6-2 and TRBV6-3, could not be distinguished by the 87-base-pair reads and were therefore excluded. When HLA alleles, especially DR and DQ, strongly co-occurred, TCR associations were difficult to assign to individual alleles. A further reported finding was that TCR beta sequences accurately predicted the HLA-A and HLA-B alleles for most subjects in the first cohort. The classifier was reported to diagnose cytomegalovirus status with high specificity and sensitivity in both the original and validation cohorts. The presence/absence analyses assumed that sequencing depth was roughly uniform across donors, and that assumption may not be true.

From its cysteine to its phenylalanine, the CDR3 spans 13 amino acids. The DNA shown is the 39-base CDR3, in frame from base 1. The V end loses 1 base and the J end loses 1 base, and a stretch of 7 bases separates them. CDR1 and CDR2 (SQVTM, ANQGSEA) derive from the germline V gene. Libraries came from the immunoSEQ multiplex PCR assay. The multiplex PCR relied on a mix of 60 forward primers for TCR Vbeta segments and 13 reverse primers for TCR Jbeta segments. Amplification of the CDR3 region of rearranged TCR beta genes was performed with a multiplex PCR assay on genomic DNA. The Illumina HiSeq System was used to sequence the amplified TCR beta libraries as 87-base-pair reads. Turning to the authors' computational methods: A later analysis tallied some 79 million unique TCR beta chains across the 700 or so repertoires, and about 12 million of those chains were shared by two or more donors. A nearest-neighbor algorithm error-corrected the raw reads and collapsed the reads into unique sequences, merging closely related sequences to remove PCR and sequencing errors. Alignment of CDR3 sequences to IMGT reference sequences was used to assign V, D and J gene segments. For a sequence to be retained, at least a six-nucleotide match to both a V gene segment and a J gene segment was required. A rearrangement counted as productive if the CDR3 had no stop codons and remained in frame with V and J, and every other rearrangement counted as non-productive. Following IMGT convention, CDR3 was defined as the stretch from the second conserved V-encoded cysteine up to the conserved J-encoded phenylalanine. The earlier analysis of about 530 of the donors excluded any sequence lacking an unambiguous match to a single V gene segment. An earlier analysis of 587 of the donors classified V segments as functional when productive rearrangements were above 56.7% and as segregating when the standard deviation between donors was above 5%. A statistical classification framework was built to diagnose cytomegalovirus status from the catalog of TCR beta chain sequences. A later analysis assigned V and J genes by comparing TCR nucleotide sequences with IMGT/GENE-DB human TR gene sequences. A later analysis assigned CDR3 sequences and most-parsimonious VDJ recombination scenarios with the TCRdist pipeline. A later analysis defined each TCR beta chain by its CDR3 amino acid sequence plus V-gene family, and excluded reads lacking a unique V-gene family. A later analysis removed over 500 highly shared, low-generation-probability nucleotide sequences to deal with suspected cross-contamination and a sequencing artifact. A later analysis calculated a clonal expansion index for each public chain from normalized within-repertoire ranks of inferred template counts. In a later analysis, generation probabilities were computed with a VDJ recombination model fitted to out-of-frame rearrangements, and the resulting probabilities were checked against IGoR. In a later analysis, TCR-TCR, TCR-HLA and TCR-CMV co-occurrence was scored with hypergeometric tests, and a repertoire-size bias correction was applied to TCR pairs. To estimate false discovery rates, a later analysis permuted the HLA or CMV assignments 20 times. A later analysis grouped co-occurring TCRs with DBSCAN, adding TCRdist sequence similarity when clustering within HLA-allele-positive subsets. Repertoires with fewer than 30,000 or more than 120,000 public chains were left out of co-occurrence clustering, as were about 5 repertoires with anomalous nucleotide sharing. The source is immuneACCESS, and TCRdb retained only in-frame sequences with V and J called. Part of the clones is not carried over; for the studies checked, unresolved V genes explain less than half of this, and the remainder is unexplained. V, J and clone size are taken as reported in that table, and D and trimming were inferred from the DNA itself. The sample profile shows 160,000 or so clones; 80% of them were found once. Jointly, the top ten make up roughly 9.7% of the sample.

The receptor comes from a man younger than 30 in good health and CMV-seropositive. Material for sequencing was PBMCs. The chain was built from TRBV29-1 and TRBJ1-1, with the D gene call left open. The sequenced DNA: TGCAGCGTTGAAGCCGGGAGGAACACTGAAGCTTTCTTT. Its amino acids are CSVEAGRNTEAFF.